This TCR beta chain comes out of a study of CD8+CD57+ T cells in acquired aplastic anemia. Study-wide findings and caveats: In CD8+ cells, Simpson's diversity showed no significant difference between patients and controls.

Individuals selected for sequencing had exhibited CD8+CD57+ cell expansion on flow cytometry. At the time of blood sampling, patients had not yet received any therapy. Trimming stripped 3 bases from V and 13 bases from J, with 20 bases between. CDR1 is SEHNR and CDR2 is FQNEAQ in the germline V gene (reference sequence). This CDR3 region has 14 residues. As to this clonotype: Its antigen is not identified.

Genomic DNA constituted the template upon which TCR beta VDJ and CDR3 profiling was performed. TCRdb itself ran the reads through MiXCR, one entry per CDR3 protein. The profile shows 200,000 to 300,000 distinct CDR3 sequences, 70% to 85% of them singletons. V usage is TRBV7-9 and J usage is TRBJ2-3; a possible D gene is TRBD2 (6 bases). This TCR came from a human donor with aplastic anemia. The sample consisted of sorted CD4+, CD8+, or CD8+CD57+ T cells (not recorded which) from PBMCs. CDR3 sequence reads: CASSFAGSPGSEYF. CDR3 coding DNA: TGTGCCAGCAGCTTTGCGGGAAGTCCGGGTAGCGAGTATTTT. Full variable domain (missing parts from reference TRBV7-9 and TRBJ2-3): DTGVSQNPRHKITKRGQNVTFRCDPISEHNRLYWYRQTLGQGPEFLTYFQNEAQLEKSRLLSDRFSAERPKGSFSTLEIQRTEQGDSAMYLCASSFAGSPGSEYFGPGTRLTVL.